The 24 T cell receptor beta chains reported below all come from one sample, sequenced in a study of patients and donors after allogeneic stem cell transplantation. TCRdb fed the RT-PCR reads into MiXCR, producing one record per CDR3 protein. The repertoire includes 200,000 to 250,000 distinct CDR3 sequences, roughly an eighth of them detected once, and approximately 10% sits in the top ten. The sequencing sample was made of blood, either unsorted or a sorted T cell fraction (not recorded which). These TCRs come from a human donor who was either an allogeneic HSCT recipient or a stem cell or donor lymphocyte infusion donor (not recorded which). It is not recorded whose cells these are; they may come from a transplant donor.

This chain connects TRBV18 to TRBJ1-1, with D tentatively TRBD1 (5 bases). The germline V gene has CDR1 KGHSH and CDR2 LQKENI. The CDR3 is made up of 12 amino acids. With 6 bases removed from V and 7 bases from J, the gap between germline ends came to 12 bases. This CDR3 reads CASSQRDGEAFF. The CDR3 coding sequence is TGTGCCAGCTCGCAAAGGGACGGTGAAGCTTTCTTT.

V and J are TRBV20-1 and TRBJ2-3; D unclear. Trimming removed 4 bases at V and 2 bases at J, with 13 bases between. The CDR3 length is 14 residues. Germline loops: CDR1 DFQATT, CDR2 SNEGSKA (reference sequence). The CDR3 DNA reads TGCAGTGCTACCGGCGTCACTTCCACAGATACGCAGTATTTT. It codes for CSATGVTSTDTQYF.

The V call is TRBV7-9, the J call TRBJ2-7; D gene uncertain. This CDR3 contains 12 residues. Deletions cut 5 bases from V and 3 bases from J, with 8 bases between. In germline, CDR1 is SEHNR, CDR2 FQNEAQ (reference sequence). The CDR3 protein is CASSEVDYEQYF. In nucleotides, the CDR3 is TGTGCCAGCAGCGAAGTGGACTACGAGCAGTACTTC.

This clonotype was picked up a small number of times. A much more abundant neighbour one base away suggests this may be a read error. This chain connects TRBV5-5 to TRBJ1-5; D may be TRBD1 (5 bases). Trimming stripped 4 bases from V and 4 bases from J, with 21 bases between. Germline lookup yields CDR1 SGHKS and CDR2 YYEKEE (reference sequence). The CDR3 is 17 amino acids. Here the CDR3 DNA reads TGTGCCAGCAGCCCAAGCGGGGCGGGCCTAGCTAATCAGCCCCAGCATTTT. The encoded protein is CASSPSGAGLANQPQHF.

The chain recombines TRBV18 with TRBJ2-1; no firm D call. V lost 3 bases to trimming and J lost 8 bases, with 11 bases between them. The CDR3 spans 13 residues. Germline CDR1 reads KGHSH; CDR2 reads LQKENI. The CDR3 nucleotides are TGTGCCAGCTCACCGTCCCGGAACCATGAGCAGTTCTTC. Protein product: CASSPSRNHEQFF.

The sample holds many counts of this clonotype. This chain connects TRBV11-2 to TRBJ2-3; D perhaps matches TRBD1 (7 bases). CDR1 is SGHAT, CDR2 FQNNGV, per germline. The V end was cut by 6 bases, the J end by 2 bases, with 15 bases between. This CDR3 is 15 amino acids long. CDR3 sequence: CASSRGTDFTDTQYF. CDR3 nucleotides: TGTGCCAGCAGTCGCGGGACAGACTTCACAGATACGCAGTATTTT.

The rearrangement links TRBV2 to TRBJ2-7; 7 bases are shared with TRBD1. CDR1 is SNHLY and CDR2 is FYNNEI in the germline V gene. The ends lost 7 bases at V and 0 bases at J; junction bases unmatched: 9. The CDR3 is 15 amino acids. The chain's CDR3 is CASTTTGWDSYEQYF. The CDR3 nucleotides read TGTGCCAGCACTACGACAGGGTGGGACTCCTACGAGCAGTACTTC.

This clonotype was counted a few times. The V and J genes are TRBV5-1 and TRBJ1-1; the D gene is possibly TRBD1 (5 bases). Germline V lookup: CDR1 SGHRS, CDR2 YFSETQ. There are 14 residues in the CDR3. Trimming shortened V by 4 bases and J by 5 bases, and 15 bases separated the two germline ends. CDR3 DNA sequence: TGCGCCAGCAGCACTGGGACGGGAGGAACTGAAGCTTTCTTT. Amino acid sequence: CASSTGTGGTEAFF.

This clonotype was recorded many times. The rearrangement uses TRBV19 and TRBJ2-6, with no clear D. This CDR3 region has 16 residues. Trimming shortened V by 7 bases and J by 0 bases, and 13 bases separated the two germline ends. The germline V gene has CDR1 LNHDA and CDR2 SQIVND (reference sequence). CDR3 residues: CASKPPLGSGANVLTF. For the CDR3, the DNA is TGTGCCAGTAAACCGCCATTGGGCTCTGGGGCCAACGTCCTGACTTTC.

This clonotype has just a few counts. The chain joins TRBV12-3 or TRBV12-4 to TRBJ1-1; tentative D call: TRBD1 (5 bases). The ends were cut back, 6 bases at V and 7 bases at J, with 21 bases in the middle. CDR3 length equals 15 residues. CDR3 in amino acids: CASRSHVAGKSEAFF. Here the CDR3 DNA reads TGTGCCAGCAGGTCCCATGTCGCAGGGAAGAGTGAAGCTTTCTTT.

This clonotype came up many times. This rearrangement joins TRBV7-8 to TRBJ2-5, with D uncertain. Germline V gene sequence: CDR1 SGHVS, CDR2 FQNEAQ. The V end lost 7 bases, the J end lost 4 bases, and 10 bases lay between the germline ends. The CDR3 spans 12 residues. The CDR3 spells CASTRIGETQYF. The CDR3 nucleotides read TGTGCCAGCACCCGAATCGGAGAGACCCAGTACTTC.

This clonotype was counted between two and nine times. The V call is TRBV6-1, the J call TRBJ2-5; D is uncertain. Germline CDR1 MNHNS, CDR2 SASEGT. Trimming shortened V by 6 bases and J by 5 bases, and 19 bases separated the two germline ends. The CDR3 sequence is 15 residues long. The CDR3 is CASRLSPGFRETQYF. CDR3 nucleotide sequence: TGTGCCAGCAGGCTATCCCCCGGGTTTCGGGAGACCCAGTACTTC.

The chain carries TRBV5-1 and TRBJ1-2; D is possibly TRBD1 (5 bases). The CDR3 runs 15 residues. The V and J ends lost 3 bases and 4 bases respectively, with 16 bases between them. CDR1 and CDR2 (germline): SGHRS, YFSETQ. The CDR3 loop reads CASSSESGGSYGYTF. In DNA, the CDR3 is TGCGCCAGCAGCTCGGAATCTGGGGGATCCTATGGCTACACCTTC.

The chain has TRBV18 and TRBJ2-3; TRBD1 is a possible D gene (8 bases). The CDR3 loop spans 14 amino acids. Per the germline V gene, CDR1 is KGHSH and CDR2 is LQKENI. V was pared by 6 bases and J by 6 bases, with 16 bases between. The CDR3 loop reads CASSTGEGLDTQYF. The CDR3 DNA follows: TGTGCCAGCTCGACAGGGGAGGGACTGGATACGCAGTATTTT.

The rearrangement links TRBV7-9 to TRBJ2-7; possibly TRBD1 or TRBD2 for D (6 bases each). The V and J ends lost 0 bases and 4 bases respectively, with 13 bases between them. Per the germline V gene, CDR1 is SEHNR and CDR2 is FQNEAQ (reference sequence). The CDR3 runs 15 residues. The CDR3 spells CASSLAMGGAYEQYF. Here the CDR3 DNA reads TGTGCCAGCAGCTTAGCGATGGGGGGCGCGTACGAGCAGTACTTC.

This clonotype was seen only a few times. The V call is TRBV11-2, the J call TRBJ2-3; 7 nucleotides match TRBD2. From germline, CDR1 is SGHAT and CDR2 FQNNGV. The ends lost 1 base at V and 8 bases at J; junction bases unmatched: 18. The CDR3 sequence is 18 residues long. In DNA, the CDR3 is TGTGCCAGCAGCTTAGGAATAGTGGTATCGGCGGGGGAAAGTACGCAGTATTTT. Protein product: CASSLGIVVSAGESTQYF.

This clonotype has only a few counts. The genes are TRBV15 and TRBJ1-1, with D possibly being TRBD1 (5 bases). The CDR3 length is 14 residues. In germline, CDR1 is LNHNV, CDR2 YYDKDF (reference sequence). The ends were cut back, 0 bases at V and 7 bases at J, with 12 bases in the middle. The CDR3 spells CATSRDRGGNEAFF. CDR3 nucleotide sequence: TGTGCCACCAGCAGAGATCGGGGGGGGAATGAAGCTTTCTTT.

This clonotype was detected only a few times. The J gene is TRBJ2-7, the V gene TRBV29-1, with D perhaps TRBD1 (6 bases). CDR1 is SQVTM, CDR2 ANQGSEA, per germline. V lost 5 bases to trimming and J lost 6 bases, with 14 bases between them. The CDR3 has 12 residues. For the CDR3, the DNA is TGCAGCGTTTGGGTCAGGGGCGGCGAGCAGTACTTC. Protein sequence: CSVWVRGGEQYF.

In its sample, this clonotype was seen a few times. V is TRBV20-1 and J is TRBJ2-7; 9 positions agree with TRBD2. CDR3 size: 15 residues. J gave up 6 bases and V 2 bases, and 11 bases lay outside the gene matches. Germline lookup yields CDR1 DFQATT and CDR2 SNEGSKA (reference sequence). The CDR3 DNA sequence: TGCAGTGCTAGACTGTCTAGCGGGACCTCCGGCGAGCAGTACTTC. It codes for CSARLSSGTSGEQYF.

The chain carries TRBV6-1 and TRBJ1-5; possibly TRBD1 for D (5 bases). Between the trimmed V and J ends, which lost 8 bases and 4 bases, there was a span of 15 bases. CDR1 and CDR2 from the germline V gene are MNHNS and SASEGT. The CDR3 is made up of 14 amino acids. CDR3 sequence (DNA): TGTGCCAGCCGGGACGTTGGGAGGAATCAGCCCCAGCATTTT. It codes for CASRDVGRNQPQHF.

The V call is TRBV20-1, the J call TRBJ1-1; no definite D call. Trimming pared 4 bases from V and 1 base from J, leaving 7 bases between. The CDR3 totals 12 residues. The V gene's germline CDR1 is DFQATT and CDR2 SNEGSKA (reference sequence). The CDR3, as DNA: TGCAGTGCTAAGAACCCGAACACTGAAGCTTTCTTT. Its translation: CSAKNPNTEAFF.

Only a few counts were recorded for this clonotype. The V call is TRBV20-1, the J call TRBJ2-1, with D unresolved. V shed 5 bases and J shed 0 bases, with 20 bases lying between them. The germline CDR1 and CDR2 sequences are DFQATT and SNEGSKA (reference sequence). This CDR3 is 17 amino acids long. The CDR3 DNA reads TGCAGTGCTCCCCCCTTAATGGGCGGAAGCTCCTACAATGAGCAGTTCTTC. This sequence encodes CSAPPLMGGSSYNEQFF.

The CDR3 DNA follows: TGTGCCAGCAGATCTTTAGCGGGTGGGAATGAGCAGTTCTTC. Translation gives CASRSLAGGNEQFF. This chain links TRBV2 with TRBJ2-1; 7 bases fit TRBD2. Germline V gives CDR1 SNHLY, CDR2 FYNNEI. The V gene end was trimmed by 6 bases and the J gene end by 7 bases; junction bases not matched to a gene: 9. The CDR3 runs to 14 residues.

This clonotype appeared a few times. The gene calls are TRBV6-1 and TRBJ2-5, with TRBD1 as a possible D gene (5 bases). The CDR3 length is 14 residues. CDR1 is MNHNS and CDR2 is SASEGT in the germline V gene. V dropped 6 bases and J dropped 4 bases, with 15 bases sitting between them. DNA for the CDR3: TGTGCCAGCAGCCCCGCAGGGTTTGGAGAGACCCAGTACTTC. Translating gives CASSPAGFGETQYF.